These 22 T cell receptor beta chains originate from one sample sequenced in a study of T cells after yellow fever vaccination. MiXCR, applied by TCRdb to the 5' RACE reads, yields one record per CDR3 protein. The sample yields under 550,000 distinct CDR3 sequences, roughly a fifth seen once. The source material was PBMCs, sampled less than 25 days after the first yellow fever vaccination. Receptors were obtained from a man younger than 30 who received the YFV17D yellow fever vaccine.

This clonotype has a handful of counts. This chain connects TRBV7-3 to TRBJ2-1, with D possibly being TRBD2 (7 bases). The CDR3 runs to 14 residues. Trimming removed 5 bases from V and 4 bases from J, with 12 bases in between. CDR1 and CDR2 from the germline V gene are SGHTA and FQGTGA. Written as DNA, the CDR3 is TGTGCCAGCAGCAGGGGGGGACTATACAATGAGCAGTTCTTC. Its translation is CASSRGGLYNEQFF.

The rearrangement joins TRBV4-2 to TRBJ2-1; perhaps TRBD2 as D (7 bases). The CDR3 runs to 16 residues. Trimming took off 6 bases at V and 5 bases at J, with 20 bases between the two ends. Germline-derived CDR1 and CDR2 are LGHNA and YNFKEQ. CDR3 protein: CASRTAGASAHNEQFF. In DNA, the CDR3 is TGTGCCAGCAGGACGGCGGGGGCTTCGGCCCACAATGAGCAGTTCTTC.

This rearrangement joins TRBV7-8 to TRBJ1-1; D call uncertain. The length of the CDR3 is 12 residues. Trimming left V 2 bases short and J 5 bases short, with 6 bases between. Germline CDR1 is SGHVS and CDR2 is FQNEAQ. The CDR3 DNA sequence: TGTGCCAGCAGCTTACGAGTGACTGAAGCTTTCTTT. It translates to CASSLRVTEAFF.

Ten or more counts support this clonotype. V gene TRBV5-1 combines with J gene TRBJ2-6; D unclear. CDR1 is SGHRS and CDR2 is YFSETQ in the germline V gene. V shed 0 bases and J shed 3 bases, with 7 bases lying between them. The CDR3 is 15 amino acids. CDR3 amino acids: CASSLGGGGANVLTF. CDR3 sequence (DNA): TGCGCCAGCAGCTTGGGAGGCGGTGGGGCCAACGTCCTGACTTTC.

This clonotype was seen only a few times. V and J are TRBV9 and TRBJ2-3; D ambiguous. The CDR3 contains 15 residues. Trimming removed 2 bases at V and 0 bases at J, with 10 bases between. Germline assignment: CDR1 SGDLS and CDR2 YYNGEE. CDR3 region: CASSVSPESTDTQYF. The CDR3 coding sequence is TGTGCCAGCAGCGTTAGCCCCGAAAGCACAGATACGCAGTATTTT. Together with reference TRBV9 and TRBJ2-3, the CDR3 gives the full variable domain: DSGVTQTPKHLITATGQRVTLRCSPRSGDLSVYWYQQSLDQGLQFLIQYYNGEERAKGNILERFSAQQFPDLHSELNLSSLELGDSALYFCASSVSPESTDTQYFGPGTRLTVL.

The chain joins TRBV20-1 to TRBJ1-3; TRBD1 aligns across 12 bases. Germline V gene sequence: CDR1 DFQATT, CDR2 SNEGSKA (reference sequence). The length of the CDR3 is 16 residues. The V gene end was trimmed by 3 bases and the J gene end by 4 bases; junction bases not matched to a gene: 7. The CDR3 region is CSARGTGGAWGNTIYF. The CDR3 coding sequence is TGCAGTGCTAGGGGGACAGGGGGCGCGTGGGGAAACACCATATATTTT.

This chain uses TRBV7-2 with TRBJ2-1, with a weak D call TRBD2 (6 bases). The CDR3 runs 13 residues. The germline V gene has CDR1 SGHTA and CDR2 FQGNSA. V was pared by 8 bases and J by 6 bases, with 14 bases between. CDR3 coding DNA: TGTGCCAGCCGCCCGGGACTCTTCAATGAGCAGTTCTTC. Encoded protein: CASRPGLFNEQFF.

This clonotype was detected a few times. The V call is TRBV20-1, the J call TRBJ2-7; 10 positions agree with TRBD2. J gave up 4 bases and V 5 bases, and 11 bases lay outside the gene matches. Per the germline V gene, CDR1 is DFQATT and CDR2 is SNEGSKA (reference sequence). The CDR3 sequence is 15 residues long. In nucleotides, the CDR3 is TGCAGTGCTGCGAGCCCCCCTAGCGGGGGTTACGAGCAGTACGTC. It yields the protein CSAASPPSGGYEQYV.

This clonotype was counted between two and nine times. The V gene is TRBV29-1, the J gene TRBJ1-1; a possible D gene is TRBD1 (6 bases). Germline-derived CDR1 and CDR2 are SQVTM and ANQGSEA. The CDR3 consists of 14 residues. Trimming left V 3 bases short and J 5 bases short, with 16 bases between. The CDR3 spells CSVDHARGGTEAFF. In nucleotides, the CDR3 is TGCAGCGTTGATCACGCCAGGGGAGGGACTGAAGCTTTCTTT.

This clonotype was counted a few times. The rearrangement uses TRBV7-9 and TRBJ2-2; 8 bases agree with TRBD1. V was clipped by 11 bases and J by 0 bases; unmatched bases: 5. This CDR3 is 14 amino acids long. Germline V gene sequence: CDR1 SEHNR, CDR2 FQNEAQ (reference sequence). CDR3 nucleotides: TGTGCCCCAGGGGGACAGGCGAACACCGGGGAGCTGTTTTTT. Translation: CAPGGQANTGELFF.

The genes are TRBV7-9 and TRBJ2-3; perhaps TRBD2 as D (5 bases). This CDR3 is 15 amino acids long. With 5 bases removed from V and 1 base from J, the gap between germline ends came to 13 bases. Germline lookup yields CDR1 SEHNR and CDR2 FQNEAQ (reference sequence). DNA of the CDR3: TGTGCCAGCAGCCCCCAGCCCGGGGGCACAGATACGCAGTATTTT. Encoded protein: CASSPQPGGTDTQYF.

The chain uses TRBV12-3 or TRBV12-4 and TRBJ1-5, with D possibly TRBD1 on 6 matching bases. The CDR3 consists of 14 residues. V lost 6 bases and J lost 9, with 18 bases in between. Written as DNA, the CDR3 is TGTGCCAGCAGCGGTCGGACAGCGGGTCCGCCCCAGCATTTT. Translation gives CASSGRTAGPPQHF.

This clonotype has a handful of counts. V is TRBV15 and J is TRBJ2-4; no clear D gene. From germline, CDR1 is LNHNV and CDR2 YYDKDF (reference sequence). V lost 3 bases to trimming and J lost 0 bases, with 12 bases between them. The CDR3 totals 16 residues. CDR3 region: CATSRETALAKNIQYF. The DNA for the CDR3 is TGTGCCACCAGCAGGGAGACTGCCTTAGCCAAAAACATTCAGTACTTC.

This clonotype was seen more than once but under ten times. The CDR3 protein is CSARALAGSDTDTQYF. The CDR3 region has the DNA TGCAGTGCTCGCGCCCTAGCGGGGAGTGACACAGATACGCAGTATTTT. This chain uses TRBV20-1 with TRBJ2-3, with TRBD2 identical over 9 bases. The CDR3 is made up of 16 amino acids. Per the germline V gene, CDR1 is DFQATT and CDR2 is SNEGSKA (reference sequence). V shed 5 bases and J 2 bases; nucleotides not matched to a gene: 11.

The genes are TRBV5-1 and TRBJ2-2; TRBD2 matches 9 bases. The germline V gene encodes CDR1 SGHRS and CDR2 YFSETQ. Trimming at V came to 9 bases and at J to 0 bases, leaving 3 bases not matched to a gene. CDR3 length: 14 amino acids. The CDR3 sequence: CATGTSSNTGELFF. In nucleotides, the CDR3 is TGCGCCACCGGGACTAGCTCGAACACCGGGGAGCTGTTTTTT.

V gene TRBV4-3 combines with J gene TRBJ1-5, with D unclear. Between the trimmed V and J ends, which lost 0 bases and 9 bases, there was a span of 12 bases. CDR1 and CDR2 from the germline V gene are LGHNA and YSLEER. The CDR3 is 14 amino acids. The CDR3 is CASSQDSFLGPQHF. CDR3 bases: TGCGCCAGCAGCCAAGATTCCTTTTTGGGGCCCCAGCATTTT.

This chain joins TRBV18 and TRBJ1-2; 7 bases fit TRBD1. The CDR3 totals 14 residues. In germline, CDR1 is KGHSH, CDR2 LQKENI. V gave up 3 bases and J gave up 4 bases; unmatched junction bases: 5. The CDR3 nucleotides read TGTGCCAGCTCACCTGACAGGGCGAGCTATGGCTACACCTTC. Protein sequence: CASSPDRASYGYTF.

This clonotype was found a few times. The chain carries TRBV15 and TRBJ2-7; 7 bases map to TRBD1. The V and J ends lost 8 bases and 1 base, in that order; junction bases with no gene match: 5. From germline, CDR1 is LNHNV and CDR2 YYDKDF (reference sequence). The CDR3 consists of 13 residues. Written as DNA, the CDR3 is TGTGCCACCGGCCGGGACAGATCCTACGAGCAGTACTTC. It is translated as CATGRDRSYEQYF.

CDR3 region: CSAISSGGAYPNEQFF. As DNA, the CDR3 is TGCAGTGCTATAAGCTCCGGGGGGGCCTATCCCAATGAGCAGTTCTTC. The V call is TRBV20-1, the J call TRBJ2-1; 8 positions match TRBD2. The CDR3 has 16 amino acids. CDR1 is DFQATT and CDR2 is SNEGSKA in the germline V gene (reference sequence). V was pared by 4 bases and J by 6 bases, with 14 bases of the junction left unmatched.

The chain links TRBV2 to TRBJ1-5; tentatively, D is TRBD1 (5 bases). This CDR3 region has 15 residues. The germline V gene encodes CDR1 SNHLY and CDR2 FYNNEI. With 0 bases removed from V and 6 bases from J, the gap between germline ends came to 12 bases. As DNA, the CDR3 is TGTGCCAGCAGTGAAGCCGGGGGGGGTTTTCAGCCCCAGCATTTT. Protein: CASSEAGGGFQPQHF.

The chain employs TRBV20-1 and TRBJ2-1; TRBD1 is a possible D gene (5 bases). CDR3 length equals 12 residues. In germline, CDR1 is DFQATT, CDR2 SNEGSKA (reference sequence). Trimming took 6 bases from V and 5 from J, leaving 11 bases between them. The CDR3 reads CSAAGYHNEQFF. CDR3 nucleotides: TGCAGTGCAGCAGGGTACCACAATGAGCAGTTCTTC.

The chain employs TRBV4-1 and TRBJ1-6, with D possibly being TRBD1 (6 bases). The CDR3 spans 16 residues. Germline assignment: CDR1 MGHRA and CDR2 YSYEKL. Trimming stripped 1 base from V and 5 bases from J, with 12 bases between. CDR3 bases: TGCGCCAGCAGCCAAGGTGCAGGGGTGAATAATTCACCCCTCCACTTT. This codes for CASSQGAGVNNSPLHF.